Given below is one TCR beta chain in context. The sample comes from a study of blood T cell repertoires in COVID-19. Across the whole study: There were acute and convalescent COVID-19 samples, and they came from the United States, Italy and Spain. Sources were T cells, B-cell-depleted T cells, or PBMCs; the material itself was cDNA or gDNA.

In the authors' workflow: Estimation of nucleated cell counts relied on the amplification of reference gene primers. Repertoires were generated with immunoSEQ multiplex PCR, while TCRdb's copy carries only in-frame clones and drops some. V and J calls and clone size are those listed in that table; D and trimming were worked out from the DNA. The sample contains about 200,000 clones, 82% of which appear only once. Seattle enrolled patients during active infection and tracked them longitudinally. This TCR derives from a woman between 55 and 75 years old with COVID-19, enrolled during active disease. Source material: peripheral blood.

DNA for the CDR3: TGTGCCAGCAGCTCGGCCGGGGGGCACTCCGAGCAGTACTTC. Encoded protein: CASSSAGGHSEQYF. The chain joins TRBV5-4 to TRBJ2-7, with D perhaps TRBD2 (7 bases). The CDR3 runs to 14 residues. CDR1 and CDR2 (germline): SGHNT, YYREEE (reference sequence). V lost 3 bases and J 6 bases, leaving 16 bases between the germline ends.